These 14 T cell receptor beta chains originate from one sample sequenced in a study of cytomegalovirus exposure and HLA in healthy donors. A multiplex PCR was run with 60 Vbeta primers and 13 Jbeta primers. TCRdb's table, derived via immunoSEQ multiplex PCR, lists solely in-frame clones and lacks some. The sample carries about 200,000 clones, roughly 80% recorded once. The sequenced sample was PBMCs. All receptors come from a girl aged 5-17 years in good health and CMV-seronegative.

The chain recombines TRBV10-3 with TRBJ2-3; a weak D match, TRBD2 (5 bases). The CDR3 extends over 13 amino acids. Deletions cut 9 bases from V and 0 bases from J, with 10 bases between. In germline, CDR1 is ENHRY, CDR2 SYGVKD. Here the CDR3 DNA reads TGTGCCATAGCGGCTTCTAGCACAGATACGCAGTATTTT. Its protein product is CAIAASSTDTQYF.

The chain uses TRBV5-1 and TRBJ2-1; tentative D call: TRBD2 (5 bases). V dropped 2 bases and J dropped 6 bases, with 15 bases sitting between them. The CDR3 totals 15 residues. From germline, CDR1 is SGHRS and CDR2 YFSETQ. The CDR3 protein is CASSFGVKGGNEQFF. For the CDR3, the DNA is TGCGCCAGCAGCTTCGGGGTGAAGGGCGGCAATGAGCAGTTCTTC.

This clone was recorded only once. V and J are TRBV7-2 and TRBJ2-1, with 10 positions matching TRBD2. The CDR3 is made up of 19 amino acids. Germline trimming cut 1 base from V and 0 bases from J; bases unmatched to any gene: 9. CDR1 is SGHTA and CDR2 is FQGNSA in the germline V gene. Here the CDR3 DNA reads TGTGCCAGCAGCTTAGTGTCTAGCGGGGGACTTAGCTCCTACAATGAGCAGTTCTTC. This gives the protein CASSLVSSGGLSSYNEQFF.

The chain is built from TRBV28 and TRBJ2-5; 14 bases line up with TRBD2. The tail of the sequence fits TRBJ2-7 better, so the J call may be wrong. The CDR3 sequence is 19 residues long. The V gene's germline CDR1 is MDHEN and CDR2 SYDVKM. CDR3 in DNA: TGTGCCAGCAGTATCCCCACAGGGACTAGCGGGAGTCGGCGGGACGAGCAGTACTTC. This codes for CASSIPTGTSGSRRDEQYF.

The chain links TRBV6-6 to TRBJ2-7, with a weak D call TRBD2 (6 bases). This CDR3 contains 13 residues. Trimming took off 2 bases at V and 4 bases at J, with 9 bases between the two ends. The germline gives CDR1 MNHNY, CDR2 SVGAGI (reference sequence). The CDR3 loop reads CASSYEGRYEQYF. The CDR3 DNA reads as TGTGCCAGCAGTTACGAGGGGAGGTACGAGCAGTACTTC.

A single count supports this clone. The gene calls are TRBV5-1 and TRBJ2-7, with TRBD2 matching 14 bases. V shed 4 bases and J 3 bases; nucleotides not matched to a gene: 6. The CDR3 runs to 16 residues. CDR1 is SGHRS and CDR2 is YFSETQ in the germline V gene. Here the CDR3 reads CASSRLAGGQDYEQYF. Written as DNA, the CDR3 is TGCGCCAGCAGCCGACTAGCGGGGGGGCAGGACTACGAGCAGTACTTC.

This chain connects TRBV2 to TRBJ2-7, with a weak D call TRBD2 (7 bases). In germline, CDR1 is SNHLY, CDR2 FYNNEI. Trimming removed 4 bases from V and 7 bases from J, with 23 bases in between. The CDR3 spans 16 residues. CDR3 protein: CASSATPTGGPGEQYF. The CDR3, as DNA: TGTGCCAGCAGTGCCACCCCTACGGGGGGCCCGGGGGAGCAGTACTTC.

The chain couples TRBV4-3 to TRBJ2-5; D may be TRBD2 (6 bases). Gene TRBJ2-7 matches the end of the DNA better, so the J call may be wrong. The CDR3 runs to 17 residues. Germline V gene sequence: CDR1 LGHNA, CDR2 YSLEER. The CDR3 sequence is CASSQGLGGASSYEQYF. The CDR3, as DNA: TGCGCCAGCAGCCAGGGGTTAGGCGGGGCAAGCTCCTACGAGCAGTACTTC.

The chain combines TRBV2 with TRBJ2-3; TRBD2 might be the D (5 bases). The length of the CDR3 is 16 residues. Germline loops: CDR1 SNHLY, CDR2 FYNNEI. Trimming cost V 3 bases and J 2 bases, with 15 bases left between them. The DNA of the CDR3 is TGTGCCAGCAGTGACCGCGGGCGGCTAATCACAGATACGCAGTATTTT. Translated, it gives CASSDRGRLITDTQYF.

This chain links TRBV28 with TRBJ1-1; tentatively, D is TRBD1 (6 bases). This CDR3 contains 15 residues. Germline V gene data show CDR1 as MDHEN and CDR2 as SYDVKM. V lost 3 bases and J 4 bases, leaving 15 bases between the germline ends. CDR3 in DNA: TGTGCCAGCAGTTTCCCAACAGGGATGGGCACTGAAGCTTTCTTT. Translated, it gives CASSFPTGMGTEAFF.

CDR3: CASNGVRGGGRRGEKLFF. CDR3 DNA sequence: TGTGCCAGCAACGGGGTCCGGGGGGGAGGCAGGAGGGGAGAAAAACTGTTTTTT. This rearrangement joins TRBV28 to TRBJ1-4; TRBD1 might be the D (5 bases). The germline gives CDR1 MDHEN, CDR2 SYDVKM. The CDR3 covers 18 residues. V was shortened by 7 bases and J by 8 bases, with 29 bases between the two germline ends. The variable domain in full, with the rest retrieved from reference TRBV28 and TRBJ1-4, is DVKVTQSSRYLVKRTGEKVFLECVQDMDHENMFWYRQDPGLGLRLIYFSYDVKMKEKGDIPEGYSVSREKKERFSLILESASTNQTSMYLCASNGVRGGGRRGEKLFFGSGTQLSVL.

The rearrangement joins TRBV6-5 to TRBJ1-2; D is possibly TRBD1 (6 bases). Germline V CDR1 and CDR2: MNHEY, SVGAGI. The ends were cut back, 0 bases at V and 6 bases at J, with 11 bases in the middle. CDR3 size: 14 residues. The CDR3: CASSYSNRVHGYTF. CDR3 in DNA: TGTGCCAGCAGTTACTCGAACAGGGTTCATGGCTACACCTTC.

The chain carries TRBV7-2 and TRBJ1-5, with TRBD1 as a possible D gene (6 bases). Trimming removed 3 bases from V and 3 bases from J, with 9 bases in between. Germline V gene data show CDR1 as SGHTA and CDR2 as FQGNSA. This CDR3 contains 14 residues. The CDR3 bases are TGTGCCAGCAGCTTGGACAGTTCCAATCAGCCCCAGCATTTT. Protein sequence: CASSLDSSNQPQHF.

The V gene is TRBV6-5, the J gene TRBJ1-1, with 8 nucleotides matching TRBD1. The CDR3 sequence is 16 residues long. The V segment lost 0 bases and the J segment 4 bases; nucleotides outside the gene matches: 7. Germline V lookup: CDR1 MNHEY, CDR2 SVGAGI. The DNA for the CDR3 is TGTGCCAGCAGTTACTCGGGGGGACAGGACTCCACTGAAGCTTTCTTT. Residues: CASSYSGGQDSTEAFF.